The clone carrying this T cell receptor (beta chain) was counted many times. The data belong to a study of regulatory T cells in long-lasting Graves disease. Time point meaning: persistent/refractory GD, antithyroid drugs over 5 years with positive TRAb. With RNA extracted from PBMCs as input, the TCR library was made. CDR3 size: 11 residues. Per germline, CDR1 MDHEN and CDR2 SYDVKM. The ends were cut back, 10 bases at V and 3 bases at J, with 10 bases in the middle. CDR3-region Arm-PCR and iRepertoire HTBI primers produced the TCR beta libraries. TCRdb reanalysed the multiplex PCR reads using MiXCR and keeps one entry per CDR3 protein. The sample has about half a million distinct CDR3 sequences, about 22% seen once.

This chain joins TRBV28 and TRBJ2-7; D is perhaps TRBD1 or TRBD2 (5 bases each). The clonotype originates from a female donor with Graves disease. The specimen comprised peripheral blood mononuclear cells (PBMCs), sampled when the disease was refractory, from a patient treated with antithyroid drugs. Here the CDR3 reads CATWDLYEQYF. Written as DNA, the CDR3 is TGTGCCACCTGGGACCTCTACGAGCAGTACTTC. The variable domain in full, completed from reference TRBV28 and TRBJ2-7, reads DVKVTQSSRYLVKRTGEKVFLECVQDMDHENMFWYRQDPGLGLRLIYFSYDVKMKEKGDIPEGYSVSREKKERFSLILESASTNQTSMYLCATWDLYEQYFGPGTRLTVT.